This is a list of T cell receptor beta chains from one sample in a study of blood T cell repertoires in COVID-19. The method was immunoSEQ multiplex PCR; TCRdb's version includes in-frame clones alone and lacks a portion of them. The table shows about 120,000 clones, with 78% occurring only once. Sequencing was performed on peripheral blood. These receptors all come from a man in his 70s with acute or convalescent COVID-19. Both conserved end residues are part of each CDR3. D genes are given only for firm matches. The listing skips clone size in some rows; elsewhere it reads once, few, many or a size class.

clone_size	d_call	v_call	j_call	cdr3_aa	cdr3_nt
few	TRBD1	TRBV19	TRBJ2-2	CASELGQGASIGELFF	TGTGCCAGTGAGTTGGGGCAGGGGGCGTCGATCGGGGAGCTGTTTTTT
NA	NA	TRBV6-5	TRBJ1-1	CASSYSDRMNTEAFF	TGTGCCAGCAGTTACTCGGACAGAATGAACACTGAAGCTTTCTTT
NA	TRBD2	TRBV7-6	TRBJ2-5	CASAITSGGASETQYF	TGTGCCAGCGCAATAACTAGCGGGGGGGCGTCAGAGACCCAGTACTTC
NA	NA	TRBV9	TRBJ1-2	CASSRGYGYTF	TGTGCCAGCTCTCGGGGTTATGGCTACACCTTC
NA	NA	TRBV5-6	TRBJ1-5	CASSWGGQGQPQHF	TGTGCCAGCAGCTGGGGAGGGCAGGGACAGCCCCAGCATTTT
NA	NA	TRBV19	TRBJ1-4	CASSIGTGWDEKLFF	TGTGCCAGTAGTATAGGAACAGGGTGGGATGAAAAACTGTTTTTT
NA	NA	TRBV5-1	TRBJ1-2	CASSLGAPARGYTF	TGCGCCAGCAGCTTGGGGGCGCCTGCACGGGGCTACACCTTC
NA	NA	TRBV5-1	TRBJ1-6	CASSAPDWNSPLHF	TGCGCCAGCAGCGCCCCGGACTGGAATTCACCCCTCCACTTT
few	TRBD1	TRBV6-5	TRBJ1-1	CASRTGWTFF	TGTGCCAGCCGGACAGGGTGGACTTTCTTT
NA	NA	TRBV10-3	TRBJ2-5	CAISEQSGLGGTQYF	TGTGCCATCAGTGAGCAATCGGGCCTGGGGGGGACCCAGTACTTC
few	TRBD2	TRBV5-6	TRBJ2-3	CASSLGLGTDTQYF	TGTGCCAGCAGCTTAGGACTAGGCACAGATACGCAGTATTTT
few	NA	TRBV13	TRBJ2-7	CASSLAGTYEQYF	TGTGCCAGCAGCTTGGCGGGAACCTACGAGCAGTACTTC
NA	NA	TRBV14	TRBJ1-1	CASSHGGNTEAFF	TGTGCCAGCAGCCACGGAGGGAACACTGAAGCTTTCTTT
NA	TRBD2	TRBV6-2/TRBV6-3	TRBJ2-1	CASSSRTSGGAEQFF	TGTGCCAGCAGTTCTCGGACTAGCGGGGGGGCCGAGCAGTTCTTC
NA	NA	TRBV4-2	TRBJ1-2	CASSPGTRDYGYTF	TGTGCCAGCAGCCCCGGGACAAGAGACTATGGCTACACCTTC
NA	TRBD1	TRBV6-5	TRBJ1-1	CASSWTGGTEAFF	TGTGCCAGCAGTTGGACAGGGGGGACTGAAGCTTTCTTT
few	TRBD1	TRBV6-5	TRBJ1-3	CASSWGQGFVNTIYF	TGTGCCAGCAGCTGGGGACAGGGTTTTGTAAACACCATATATTTT
NA	NA	TRBV2	TRBJ2-3	CASRRGGAGTDTQYF	TGTGCCAGCAGAAGGGGGGGCGCGGGCACAGATACGCAGTATTTT
NA	NA	TRBV7-3	TRBJ1-1	CASSLFSNTEAFF	TGTGCCAGCAGCTTATTTTCTAACACTGAAGCTTTCTTT
NA	TRBD2	TRBV9	TRBJ2-3	CASSQAAGGPDTQYF	TGTGCCAGCAGCCAAGCCGCGGGGGGGCCAGATACGCAGTATTTT
NA	NA	TRBV27	TRBJ1-2	CASSLVRDANYGYTF	TGTGCCAGCAGTTTAGTCAGGGATGCTAACTATGGCTACACCTTC
once	TRBD1	TRBV4-1	TRBJ1-6	CASSQGGDSNSPLHF	TGCGCCAGCAGCCAAGGCGGGGACAGTAACTCACCCCTCCACTTT
NA	NA	TRBV7-3	TRBJ2-2	CASSSSLTGSSELFF	TGTGCCAGCAGCTCGAGTTTAACAGGGTCCTCGGAGCTGTTTTTT
NA	NA	TRBV24-1	TRBJ2-1	CATSDLRGWNEQFF	TGTGCCACCAGTGATTTGCGAGGCTGGAATGAGCAGTTCTTC
many	NA	TRBV4-2	TRBJ2-1	CASSHPPRAYYNEQFF	TGTGCCAGCAGCCATCCCCCTAGAGCTTACTACAATGAGCAGTTCTTC
NA	NA	TRBV24-1	TRBJ2-5	CATSDFSFGQQETQYF	TGTGCCACCAGTGATTTTTCGTTTGGACAGCAAGAGACCCAGTACTTC
NA	NA	TRBV5-1	TRBJ2-2	CASSLNVQGIPTGELFF	TGCGCCAGCAGCTTGAATGTTCAGGGAATCCCCACCGGGGAGCTGTTTTTT
few	NA	TRBV5-1	TRBJ1-5	CASSSGTPNQPQHF	TGCGCCAGCAGTTCGGGGACACCTAATCAGCCCCAGCATTTT
NA	NA	TRBV3-1/TRBV3-2	TRBJ2-2	CASSQARSTGELFF	TGTGCCAGCAGCCAAGCCAGATCCACCGGGGAGCTGTTTTTT
NA	NA	TRBV10-3	TRBJ1-6	CAIRGLQGSNSPLHF	TGTGCCATCAGGGGGTTGCAGGGCTCGAATTCACCCCTCCACTTT
NA	TRBD1	TRBV7-2	TRBJ1-2	CASSLAGRQGAVFDGYTF	TGTGCCAGCAGCTTAGCGGGCCGACAGGGGGCTGTATTCGATGGCTACACCTTC
once	NA	TRBV19	TRBJ2-1	CASSITSSYNEQFF	TGTGCCAGTAGTATCACCAGCTCCTACAATGAGCAGTTCTTC
once	TRBD1	TRBV25-1	TRBJ1-2	CASSGGAGGYTF	TGTGCCAGCTCAGGGGGCGCCGGTGGCTACACCTTC
NA	TRBD1	TRBV7-2	TRBJ1-5	CASRSTGDRVSNQPQHF	TGTGCCAGCAGATCCACCGGGGACAGGGTTAGCAATCAGCCCCAGCATTTT
NA	TRBD1	TRBV19	TRBJ1-1	CASSNQGAFAEAFF	TGTGCCAGTAGCAACCAGGGGGCGTTCGCTGAAGCTTTCTTT
NA	TRBD1	TRBV6-5	TRBJ1-2	CASSLVQGDGYTF	TGTGCCAGCAGCTTAGTACAGGGGGATGGCTACACCTTC
NA	TRBD2	TRBV5-1	TRBJ2-3	CASSTTSGVTDTQYF	TGCGCCAGCAGCACTACTAGCGGGGTCACAGATACGCAGTATTTT
NA	TRBD1	TRBV4-3	TRBJ1-3	CASSQDREGNTIYF	TGCGCCAGCAGCCAGGACAGGGAGGGAAACACCATATATTTT
NA	NA	TRBV7-2	TRBJ1-1	CASSSGRNTEAFF	TGTGCCAGCAGCTCTGGGAGAAACACTGAAGCTTTCTTT
NA	NA	TRBV19	TRBJ1-1	CASSITGPTEAFF	TGTGCCAGTAGTATTACAGGGCCCACTGAAGCTTTCTTT
NA	NA	TRBV5-8	TRBJ1-6	CASSIQGFSDSPLHF	TGTGCCAGCAGTATCCAGGGATTTTCGGATTCACCCCTCCACTTT
NA	NA	TRBV7-2	TRBJ1-5	CASSRGGSNQPQHF	TGTGCCAGCAGTAGGGGAGGTAGCAATCAGCCCCAGCATTTT
NA	NA	TRBV18	TRBJ1-1	CASSPIRGTEAFF	TGTGCCAGCTCACCGATCCGGGGAACTGAAGCTTTCTTT
NA	TRBD1	TRBV11-2	TRBJ2-7	CASSLTDRGIYEQYF	TGTGCCAGCAGCTTAACCGACAGGGGGATCTACGAGCAGTACTTC
NA	NA	TRBV7-3	TRBJ2-5	CASSLTARKKETQYF	TGTGCCAGCAGCTTAACGGCTAGGAAGAAAGAGACCCAGTACTTC
NA	TRBD1	TRBV18	TRBJ2-3	CASSETGKGTDTQYF	TGTGCCAGCTCCGAGACAGGGAAGGGCACAGATACGCAGTATTTT
NA	TRBD1	TRBV6-5	TRBJ1-2	CASRGQGPGAYGYTF	TGTGCCAGCAGGGGACAGGGGCCCGGCGCCTATGGCTACACCTTC
NA	TRBD2	TRBV13	TRBJ2-1	CASSLGAGGPSHEQFF	TGTGCCAGCAGCCTAGGGGCGGGGGGGCCAAGTCATGAGCAGTTCTTC
NA	NA	TRBV6-5	TRBJ1-2	CASRTEEGYTF	TGTGCCAGCAGAACTGAGGAGGGCTACACCTTC
NA	NA	TRBV21-1	TRBJ2-3	CASSKAPQHLASGGWFDTQYF	TGTGCCAGCAGCAAAGCGCCGCAGCACTTGGCGAGCGGGGGTTGGTTTGATACGCAGTATTTT